The clone carrying this T cell receptor beta chain appeared many times. The antigen is not known. CDR3 and TCR beta VDJ profiling relied on genomic DNA as the template. TCRdb passed the reads through MiXCR, listing each CDR3 protein once. The sample holds some 220,000 distinct CDR3 sequences, about a third seen once. These data are taken from a study of CD8+CD57+ T cells in acquired aplastic anemia. Whole-study context: The sorted CD4+ and CD8+ cells yielded an average approximately 3.3 ug of DNA. The study's findings and limits: Between patients and controls, 25 to 30 CD8+ CDR3 sequences were found in common.

This CDR3 is built from 13 residues. Germline V CDR1 and CDR2: SGHTA, FQGNSA. Trimming pared 5 bases from V and 7 bases from J, leaving 12 bases between. Sequencing was carried out using sorted CD4+, CD8+, or CD8+CD57+ T cells (not recorded which) from PBMCs. This TCR derives from a human donor in good health, serving as a control. V gene TRBV7-2 combines with J gene TRBJ2-1; D not resolved. The CDR3 DNA reads as TGTGCCAGCAGCGTCCCGGGCCATAATGAGCAGTTCTTC. Encoded protein: CASSVPGHNEQFF.